This TCR beta chain came from a study of CXCR3-negative and CXCR3-positive naive CD8 T cells. The study's findings and limits: Naive cells that were CXCR3-positive had more hydrophobic TRB CDR3s (compared with CXCR3-negative naive cells). With surface CD5 comparable between naive subsets, TCR strength was estimated using properties derived from the TRB CDR3.

With regard to this clonotype: The antigen is not known.

Germline lookup yields CDR1 LGHNA and CDR2 YSLEER. The CDR3 length is 14 residues. 5' RACE with UMI labels generated the TRB cDNA libraries. TCRdb re-analyzed the 5' RACE reads; it lists each CDR3 protein once, without DNA. Recorded for this sample: 84,000 or so distinct CDR3 sequences. V is TRBV4-3 and J is TRBJ2-5; there is no DNA to check the TCRdb D call of TRBD1. Sequencing was carried out using naive CXCR3+ CD8+ T cells from blood. Subset indicated: CD45RO-CCR7+CD27+CD95- naive CD8+ T cells expressing CXCR3 (TNR3+). This sequence was found in a human donor in good health. Some clones in this sample may be carry-over from other donors' samples. CDR3 loop: CASTKKLGGETQYF.